A single sample gave rise to the 30 T cell receptor beta chains below, sequenced in a study of a mutant IDH1 vaccine in newly diagnosed glioma. Time point here: week 11, during vaccination. Vaccine doses each comprised 300 ug of mutant IDH1 20-mer peptide, with topical imiquimod. The table came from immunoSEQ multiplex PCR; TCRdb's copy has only in-frame clones and leaves some out. Found here are 45,000 to 65,000 clones, 91% of them singletons; the top ten hold 2% to 2.5%. Their antigen targets remain unknown. The sample was PBMCs, taken from a glioma patient whose treatment included an IDH1 peptide vaccine. Receptor source: a man in his fifties with glioma.

The DNA of the CDR3 is TGTGCCAGCAGCATACAGGGTAGAGGGAATGAAAAACTGTTTTTT. This translates into CASSIQGRGNEKLFF. The chain joins TRBV5-4 to TRBJ1-4, with a weak D call TRBD1 (6 bases). Germline V gene lookup returns CDR1 SGHNT and CDR2 YYREEE (reference sequence). Between the trimmed V and J ends, which lost 4 bases and 5 bases, there was a span of 15 bases. This CDR3 has 15 amino acids.

This clone came up once. The chain has TRBV7-2 and TRBJ1-2; D is perhaps TRBD1 (5 bases). CDR1 is SGHTA, CDR2 FQGNSA, per germline. This CDR3 spans 16 amino acids. V was trimmed by 1 base and J by 8 bases, leaving 20 bases between them. CDR3 in DNA: TGTGCCAGCAGCTTAGAGGCGGGGACGTTGAGGAGCGGCTACACCTTC. It encodes CASSLEAGTLRSGYTF.

The chain couples TRBV9 to TRBJ1-4; tentatively, D is TRBD1 (5 bases). Germline CDR1 is SGDLS and CDR2 is YYNGEE. Deletions cut 3 bases from V and 6 bases from J, with 15 bases between. The length of the CDR3 is 15 residues. The CDR3 region has the DNA TGTGCCAGCAGCGAGATGCCGGGACGGGATGAAAAACTGTTTTTT. This sequence encodes CASSEMPGRDEKLFF.

As DNA, the CDR3 is TGCGCCAGCAGCTTGGGGGGGGGCACCTACAATGAGCAGTTCTTC. Its translation is CASSLGGGTYNEQFF. The V and J genes are TRBV5-1 and TRBJ2-1; a possible D gene is TRBD2 (7 bases). The length of the CDR3 is 15 residues. Trimming removed 0 bases at V and 2 bases at J, with 9 bases between. Germline-derived CDR1 and CDR2 are SGHRS and YFSETQ.

DNA of the CDR3: TGCGCCAGCAAACCCAAAATTACAGGGGGCGGTCCGAACACTGAAGCTTTCTTT. Translation gives CASKPKITGGGPNTEAFF. The rearrangement uses TRBV23-1 and TRBJ1-1; 9 nucleotides align to TRBD1. TRBV23-1 is marked as an open reading frame, function uncertain. This CDR3 contains 18 residues. Trimming at V came to 7 bases and at J to 1 base, leaving 16 bases not matched to a gene.

The CDR3 DNA reads TGTGCCAGCAGCGTATTTGACGGAGGCTACACCTTC. Translated: CASSVFDGGYTF. The V gene is TRBV9, the J gene TRBJ1-2; D gene ambiguous. The CDR3 is made up of 12 amino acids. Trimming shortened V by 1 base and J by 8 bases, and 9 bases separated the two germline ends. The germline V gene encodes CDR1 SGDLS and CDR2 YYNGEE.

This sequence joins TRBV7-2 and TRBJ2-3, with D uncertain. V lost 3 bases and J lost 14, with 12 bases in between. The CDR3 spans 11 residues. CDR1 is SGHTA, CDR2 FQGNSA, per germline. CDR3 amino acids: CASSFGRNVYF. The CDR3 nucleotides read TGTGCCAGCAGCTTCGGCCGAAATGTGTATTTT.

This rearrangement joins TRBV30 to TRBJ2-4; D gene unclear. In germline, CDR1 is GTSNPN, CDR2 SVGIG (reference sequence). Trimming took 2 bases from V and 10 from J, leaving 21 bases between them. This CDR3 spans 15 amino acids. The chain's CDR3 is CAWSHSIPAVEIQYF. CDR3 in DNA: TGTGCCTGGAGTCACTCGATCCCCGCCGTAGAAATTCAGTACTTC.

Here the CDR3 reads CASIIQGAAGELFF. DNA of the CDR3: TGTGCCAGCATCATACAGGGAGCTGCCGGGGAGCTGTTTTTT. This rearrangement joins TRBV7-9 to TRBJ2-2, with D tentatively TRBD1 (6 bases). CDR1 and CDR2 (germline): SEHNR, FQNEAQ (reference sequence). The length of the CDR3 is 14 residues. Trimming pared 7 bases from V and 6 bases from J, leaving 15 bases between.

The V gene is TRBV7-6, the J gene TRBJ1-1; 7 bases line up with TRBD1. J gave up 1 base and V 3 bases, and 2 bases lay outside the gene matches. The CDR3 consists of 14 residues. In germline, CDR1 is SGHVS, CDR2 FNYEAQ. The CDR3 spells CASSLWTGNTEAFF. CDR3 in DNA: TGTGCCAGCAGCTTGTGGACAGGGAACACTGAAGCTTTCTTT.

The V call is TRBV30, the J call TRBJ2-7; D not resolved. The CDR3 runs 12 residues. Trimming removed 1 base from V and 3 bases from J, with 7 bases in between. The V gene's germline CDR1 is GTSNPN and CDR2 SVGIG (reference sequence). Here the CDR3 DNA reads TGTGCCTGGAGTGCGCAATACTACGAGCAGTACTTC. This gives the protein CAWSAQYYEQYF.

This chain joins TRBV7-8 and TRBJ2-3, with 9 bases lining up with TRBD2. The CDR3 length is 18 residues. V lost 5 bases, J lost 2 bases, and 14 bases stayed unmatched. CDR1 and CDR2 (germline): SGHVS, FQNEAQ. In nucleotides, the CDR3 is TGTGCCAGCAGCCCCACACTACTAGCGGGCACGATCACAGATACGCAGTATTTT. This sequence encodes CASSPTLLAGTITDTQYF. Using reference TRBV7-8 and TRBJ2-3 for the parts outside the CDR3, the full variable domain is GAGVSQSPRYKVAKRGQDVALRCDPISGHVSLFWYQQALGQGPEFLTYFQNEAQLDKSGLPSDRFFAERPEGSVSTLKIQRTQQEDSAVYLCASSPTLLAGTITDTQYFGPGTRLTVL.

J is TRBJ2-7 and V is TRBV7-2; TRBD1 aligns across 7 bases. The germline gives CDR1 SGHTA, CDR2 FQGNSA. J lost 2 bases, V lost 8 bases, and 6 bases had no gene match. This CDR3 has 13 amino acids. In DNA form, the CDR3 reads TGTGCCAGCGGGACAGTTGGGACCTACGAGCAGTACTTC. Protein: CASGTVGTYEQYF. Combining the CDR3 with reference TRBV7-2 and TRBJ2-7 gives the whole variable domain GAGVSQSPSNKVTEKGKDVELRCDPISGHTALYWYRQSLGQGLEFLIYFQGNSAPDKSGLPSDRFSAERTGGSVSTLTIQRTQQEDSAVYLCASGTVGTYEQYFGPGTRLTVT.

This chain joins TRBV7-8 and TRBJ1-5; D is ambiguous. The CDR3 contains 15 residues. Germline-derived CDR1 and CDR2 are SGHVS and FQNEAQ. V was cut by 5 bases and J by 1 base, with 12 bases left in between. The CDR3 region has the DNA TGTGCCAGCAGCGGAGGGTTCGGGAGCAATCAGCCCCAGCATTTT. Residues: CASSGGFGSNQPQHF.

The V call is TRBV4-3, the J call TRBJ1-6; D is undetermined. CDR1 and CDR2 from the germline V gene are LGHNA and YSLEER. This CDR3 has 16 residues. The germline V and J ends were trimmed by 0 bases and 2 bases, with 8 bases remaining between them. The CDR3 loop reads CASSQEKFAYNSPLHF. The DNA of the CDR3 is TGCGCCAGCAGCCAAGAAAAGTTCGCCTATAATTCACCCCTCCACTTT.

The chain recombines TRBV4-2 with TRBJ1-4; 10 bases match TRBD1. The CDR3 sequence is 15 residues long. Germline V CDR1 and CDR2: LGHNA, YNFKEQ. V trimming: 3 bases; J trimming: 8 bases; junction bases outside the gene matches: 6. CDR3 nucleotides: TGTGCCAGCAGCCACGGGACAGGGGAGCAGGAAAAACTGTTTTTT. Its translation is CASSHGTGEQEKLFF.

The V gene is TRBV2, the J gene TRBJ2-7; D may be TRBD1 (6 bases). Germline V gene sequence: CDR1 SNHLY, CDR2 FYNNEI. Trimming left V 7 bases short and J 0 bases short, with 19 bases between. This CDR3 comprises 16 residues. The CDR3 spells CASNSPQGSSSYEQYF. The CDR3 nucleotides are TGTGCCAGCAACTCTCCACAGGGCTCCAGCTCCTACGAGCAGTACTTC.

This clone was recorded once. This rearrangement joins TRBV18 to TRBJ1-1; a possible D gene is TRBD1 (5 bases). CDR3 size: 14 residues. With 3 bases removed from V and 5 bases from J, the gap between germline ends came to 13 bases. CDR1 KGHSH and CDR2 LQKENI come from the germline V gene. The CDR3 region is CASSPQGLVTEAFF. CDR3 nucleotides: TGTGCCAGCTCACCGCAGGGCTTGGTGACTGAAGCTTTCTTT.

The chain recombines TRBV21-1 with TRBJ1-2. TRBV21-1 is given as a pseudogene. The CDR3 has 15 residues. CDR3 region: CASSKEEGPNYGYTF. CDR3 coding DNA: TGTGCCAGCAGCAAAGAGGAGGGCCCTAACTATGGCTACACCTTC.

This chain links TRBV27 with TRBJ1-5, with unresolved D. Germline V gene lookup returns CDR1 MNHEY and CDR2 SMNVEV (reference sequence). V lost 0 bases, J lost 0 bases, and 9 bases lay in between. The CDR3 is 16 residues long. The chain's CDR3 is CASSLSPDLSNQPQHF. The CDR3 nucleotides are TGTGCCAGCAGTTTATCCCCCGACCTTAGCAATCAGCCCCAGCATTTT.

This chain uses TRBV10-2 with TRBJ2-7, with 8 nucleotides matching TRBD2. The V segment lost 3 bases and the J segment 2 bases; nucleotides outside the gene matches: 9. This CDR3 region has 16 residues. From germline, CDR1 is WSHSY and CDR2 SAAADI. The CDR3 DNA reads TGCGCCAGCAGTGAAATGAGTAGCGGGGCGACCTACGAGCAGTACTTC. This encodes CASSEMSSGATYEQYF.

The chain is built from TRBV7-8 and TRBJ2-1, with unresolved D. Germline CDR1 SGHVS, CDR2 FQNEAQ. Trimming removed 1 base from V and 8 bases from J, with 3 bases in between. The CDR3 length is 11 residues. The chain's CDR3 is CASSLVDEQFF. The CDR3 DNA sequence: TGTGCCAGCAGCTTAGTCGATGAGCAGTTCTTC.

CDR3 bases: TGCGCCAGCAGCTTCGGACGGGAAGACTATGGCTACACCTTC. Amino acid sequence: CASSFGREDYGYTF. The V call is TRBV5-1, the J call TRBJ1-2; D is undetermined. Trimming removed 2 bases at V and 3 bases at J, with 11 bases between. The CDR3 has 14 residues. Germline lookup yields CDR1 SGHRS and CDR2 YFSETQ.

The V and J genes are TRBV5-6 and TRBJ1-6, with TRBD1 as a possible D gene (6 bases). The germline CDR1 and CDR2 sequences are SGHDT and YYEEEE. V lost 0 bases to trimming and J lost 7 bases, with 11 bases between them. This CDR3 is 15 amino acids long. This chain's CDR3 is CASSLAGVGNSPLHF. CDR3 sequence (DNA): TGTGCCAGCAGCTTGGCAGGGGTTGGGAATTCACCCCTCCACTTT.

The chain joins TRBV5-6 to TRBJ1-1; a possible D gene is TRBD1 (5 bases). Germline V lookup: CDR1 SGHDT, CDR2 YYEEEE. The CDR3 covers 14 residues. V lost 0 bases, J lost 5 bases, and 11 bases lay in between. DNA for the CDR3: TGTGCCAGCAGCTTGGGAGCAGGGCAAACTGAAGCTTTCTTT. Its protein product is CASSLGAGQTEAFF. Looking up the rest from reference TRBV5-6 and TRBJ1-1 gives the full variable domain: DAGVTQSPTHLIKTRGQQVTLRCSPKSGHDTVSWYQQALGQGPQFIFQYYEEEERQRGNFPDRFSGHQFPNYSSELNVNALLLGDSALYLCASSLGAGQTEAFFGQGTRLTVV.

The V gene is TRBV7-2, the J gene TRBJ2-7; 8 bases map to TRBD1. Trimming cost V 1 base and J 3 bases; bases outside gene matches: 5. The germline CDR1 and CDR2 sequences are SGHTA and FQGNSA. The CDR3 extends over 15 amino acids. The CDR3 protein is CASSLETGAYYEQYF. CDR3 sequence (DNA): TGTGCCAGCAGCTTAGAGACAGGGGCCTACTACGAGCAGTACTTC. Looking up the rest from reference TRBV7-2 and TRBJ2-7 gives the full variable domain: GAGVSQSPSNKVTEKGKDVELRCDPISGHTALYWYRQSLGQGLEFLIYFQGNSAPDKSGLPSDRFSAERTGGSVSTLTIQRTQQEDSAVYLCASSLETGAYYEQYFGPGTRLTVT.

This clone was recorded a few times. The J gene is TRBJ1-1, the V gene TRBV6-5; TRBD1 is a possible D gene (5 bases). The ends were cut back, 0 bases at V and 4 bases at J, with 9 bases in the middle. In germline, CDR1 is MNHEY, CDR2 SVGAGI. This CDR3 comprises 14 residues. The CDR3 region is CASSYSGGSTEAFF. Written as DNA, the CDR3 is TGTGCCAGCAGTTACTCCGGGGGGAGCACTGAAGCTTTCTTT.

This rearrangement joins TRBV5-5 to TRBJ2-2, with TRBD1 identical over 10 bases. Germline V gene data show CDR1 as SGHKS and CDR2 as YYEKEE (reference sequence). Trimming took 0 bases from V and 5 from J; bases not matched to a gene: 1. This CDR3 is built from 15 residues. The CDR3 region is CASSLGTGGTGELFF. The CDR3 DNA is TGTGCCAGCAGCTTGGGGACAGGGGGGACCGGGGAGCTGTTTTTT.

This rearrangement joins TRBV7-2 to TRBJ2-7; no reliable D call. The CDR3 length is 12 residues. The germline V gene encodes CDR1 SGHTA and CDR2 FQGNSA. The V and J ends lost 5 bases and 7 bases respectively, with 12 bases between them. Here the CDR3 reads CASSLQSLEQYF. The CDR3 bases are TGTGCCAGCAGCCTGCAATCCCTAGAGCAGTACTTC.

This clone was detected only a few times. The chain couples TRBV30 to TRBJ1-5; 7 bases fit TRBD1. CDR3 length: 13 residues. With V trimmed by 2 bases and J by 11 bases, 9 bases remained unmatched. CDR1 is GTSNPN and CDR2 is SVGIG in the germline V gene (reference sequence). The CDR3 spells CAWSPGTARAQHF. The CDR3 region has the DNA TGTGCCTGGAGTCCCGGGACAGCCAGAGCCCAGCATTTT.